The 14 T cell receptor beta chains below were found in one sample sequenced in a study of cytomegalovirus exposure and HLA in healthy donors. The primer mix had 60 Vbeta and 13 Jbeta primers. Using immunoSEQ multiplex PCR, the repertoire was profiled, and TCRdb retains in-frame clones only, with some absent. The table includes 160,000 or so clones, less than 90% detected once. Specimen: PBMCs. The receptors originated from a man between 18 and 35 years old in good health and CMV-seronegative.

This sequence joins TRBV7-9 and TRBJ2-1; D is possibly TRBD1 (6 bases). Trimming stripped 6 bases from V and 5 bases from J, with 20 bases between. The V gene's germline CDR1 is SEHNR and CDR2 FQNEAQ (reference sequence). The length of the CDR3 is 16 residues. CDR3 amino acids: CASRPPTGKGNNEQFF. The CDR3 DNA reads as TGTGCCAGCAGACCTCCAACAGGGAAGGGGAACAATGAGCAGTTCTTC.

The chain couples TRBV9 to TRBJ2-3; possibly TRBD2 for D (5 bases). Germline CDR1 and CDR2: SGDLS and YYNGEE. The CDR3 loop spans 16 amino acids. With 0 bases removed from V and 2 bases from J, the gap between germline ends came to 13 bases. CDR3 DNA: TGTGCCAGCAGCGTAGGTCGAGGGCCCCCCACAGATACGCAGTATTTT. Its translation: CASSVGRGPPTDTQYF.

This clone came up a few times. The V gene is TRBV4-1, the J gene TRBJ2-3, with TRBD2 identical over 8 bases. This CDR3 is built from 14 residues. Germline assignment: CDR1 MGHRA and CDR2 YSYEKL. V dropped 6 bases and J dropped 0; count of bases not matched to a gene: 2. The chain's CDR3 is CASSTSGSTDTQYF. Here the CDR3 DNA reads TGCGCCAGCAGTACTAGCGGAAGCACAGATACGCAGTATTTT.

The rearrangement uses TRBV27 and TRBJ2-7, with D uncertain. CDR1 and CDR2 from the germline V gene are MNHEY and SMNVEV (reference sequence). The CDR3 has 13 residues. Deletions cut 3 bases from V and 2 bases from J, with 8 bases between. CDR3: CASSLGLTYEQYF. CDR3 coding DNA: TGTGCCAGCAGTTTGGGCCTAACCTACGAGCAGTACTTC.

The CDR3 reads CASSLPNQPQHF. The CDR3 DNA follows: TGTGCCAGCAGCCTCCCGAATCAGCCCCAGCATTTT. The rearrangement joins TRBV5-8 to TRBJ1-5, with D unclear. Germline-derived CDR1 and CDR2 are SGHTS and YDEGEE. The germline V and J ends were trimmed by 4 bases and 4 bases, with 6 bases remaining between them. The CDR3 spans 12 residues.

The rearrangement links TRBV5-5 to TRBJ2-1, with D perhaps TRBD2 (5 bases). The ends were cut back, 3 bases at V and 0 bases at J, with 10 bases in the middle. Germline values: CDR1 SGHKS, CDR2 YYEKEE (reference sequence). There are 15 residues in the CDR3. The CDR3 bases are TGTGCCAGCAGCTCCGGGGATAGCTCCTACAATGAGCAGTTCTTC. Its protein product is CASSSGDSSYNEQFF.

The chain employs TRBV28 and TRBJ2-5; 7 positions agree with TRBD1. Per germline, CDR1 MDHEN and CDR2 SYDVKM. The CDR3 extends over 14 amino acids. The CDR3: CAIRGTAYQETQYF. In DNA form, the CDR3 reads TGTGCTATCCGAGGGACAGCGTACCAAGAGACCCAGTACTTC.

The chain recombines TRBV7-8 with TRBJ2-1; 7 bases fit TRBD2. The germline V gene has CDR1 SGHVS and CDR2 FQNEAQ. CDR3 length: 16 residues. Germline trimming cut 5 bases from V and 4 bases from J; bases unmatched to any gene: 11. CDR3 amino acids: CASSAGLTRGYNEQFF. As DNA, the CDR3 is TGTGCCAGCAGCGCGGGACTAACTCGAGGGTACAATGAGCAGTTCTTC.

This rearrangement joins TRBV2 to TRBJ1-1; 7 bases fit TRBD1. Per germline, CDR1 SNHLY and CDR2 FYNNEI. V lost 7 bases to trimming and J lost 7 bases; unmatched junction nucleotides: 15. The CDR3 is 15 residues long. The CDR3: CASTFNTGTAIEAFF. CDR3 in DNA: TGTGCCAGCACCTTTAATACCGGGACAGCGATTGAAGCTTTCTTT.

For the CDR3, the DNA is TGCGCCAGCAGCCAAGTAAGCGGGGGCGACGGCTACACCTTC. Its protein product is CASSQVSGGDGYTF. The gene calls are TRBV4-1 and TRBJ1-2, with D possibly matching TRBD1 (6 bases). Trimming removed 1 base at V and 8 bases at J, with 14 bases between. This CDR3 has 14 amino acids. Germline CDR1 is MGHRA and CDR2 is YSYEKL.

The rearrangement links TRBV7-8 to TRBJ2-7, with a tentative D call TRBD2 (6 bases). The CDR3 loop spans 15 amino acids. The ends were cut back, 4 bases at V and 3 bases at J, with 16 bases in the middle. CDR1 is SGHVS, CDR2 FQNEAQ, per germline. In DNA, the CDR3 is TGTGCCAGCAGCTCCAAAGCGGGCGCCGTCTACGAGCAGTACTTC. This sequence encodes CASSSKAGAVYEQYF.

The gene calls are TRBV19 and TRBJ1-1; D is uncertain. Germline V gene data show CDR1 as LNHDA and CDR2 as SQIVND (reference sequence). Deletions cut 7 bases from V and 4 bases from J, with 10 bases between. The CDR3 consists of 12 residues. CDR3 coding DNA: TGTGCCAGTAATACTGTCGGCACTGAAGCTTTCTTT. Encoded protein: CASNTVGTEAFF.

The CDR3 sequence is CASSLGQNTGELFF. For the CDR3, the DNA is TGTGCCAGCAGCTTAGGTCAAAACACCGGGGAGCTGTTTTTT. V and J are TRBV7-2 and TRBJ2-2; unclear D gene. There are 14 residues in the CDR3. Germline V gene sequence: CDR1 SGHTA, CDR2 FQGNSA. V lost 1 base and J 2 bases, leaving 5 bases between the germline ends.

The chain employs TRBV5-5 and TRBJ2-5; no clear D gene. V dropped 2 bases and J dropped 0 bases, with 11 bases sitting between them. The CDR3 has 15 residues. In germline, CDR1 is SGHKS, CDR2 YYEKEE (reference sequence). For the CDR3, the DNA is TGTGCCAGCAGCTTTGTGTGGGCAGACCAAGAGACCCAGTACTTC. As protein: CASSFVWADQETQYF. The full variable domain, rest sourced from reference TRBV5-5 and TRBJ2-5, is DAGVTQSPTHLIKTRGQQVTLRCSPISGHKSVSWYQQVLGQGPQFIFQYYEKEERGRGNFPDRFSARQFPNYSSELNVNALLLGDSALYLCASSFVWADQETQYFGPGTRLLVL.